This T cell receptor (beta chain) stems from a study of blood T cell repertoires in COVID-19. Study summary: In each case, the material was cDNA or gDNA derived from T cells, B-cell-depleted T cells, or PBMCs.

This clone was seen once. Living in 25 or so US areas, the participants were between roughly 18 and 90 years of age. Self-reported history from a screening survey and questionnaire set each donor's cohort. CDR1 and CDR2 from the germline V gene are GTSNPN and SVGIG (reference sequence). Trimming shortened V by 6 bases and J by 8 bases, and 13 bases separated the two germline ends. The CDR3 contains 12 residues. Methods used by the authors: Counts of nucleated cells, estimated from reference gene primer amplification, were obtained. Some clones are missing from TCRdb's copy, which holds only in-frame ones; the method was immunoSEQ multiplex PCR. V, J and clone size were drawn from that table, and D and trimming were deduced from the DNA. The data contain fewer than 350,000 clones, roughly 89% of them singletons.

V gene TRBV30 combines with J gene TRBJ2-2, with a tentative D call TRBD1 (5 bases). Sequenced input: PBMCs or T cells enriched from blood (not recorded which). The clonotype was recovered from a man in his 60s who had recovered from COVID-19. DNA for the CDR3: TGTGCCTGCTCAAGGGGTTATGGGGAGCTGTTTTTT. Translation gives CACSRGYGELFF.